This T cell receptor beta chain was observed in a study of long-term antiretroviral therapy in people with HIV. Turning to the study itself: Some samples came about a decade before the 2015 immediate-ART recommendation, and these were the earliest.

There was at least one pre-ART PBMC sample for each donor, plus at least two post-ART PBMC samples. Concerning this clone: Its antigen is not known.

The CDR3 has 14 amino acids. CDR1 and CDR2 from the germline V gene are LNHDA and SQIVND (reference sequence). With 5 bases removed from V and 2 bases from J, the gap between germline ends came to 13 bases. The study, taken as a whole, reports: Relative to control repertoires, HIV repertoires exhibited narrower CDR3 length ranges.

Running of the v3.0 immunoSEQ assay took place at survey level. The assay was immunoSEQ multiplex PCR, and TCRdb's table has in-frame clones only and misses some. Here the sample spans more than 20,000 clones, 85% to 90% being singletons. This clonotype originated in a young woman with HIV. The V and J genes are TRBV19 and TRBJ2-7, with D tentatively TRBD1 (6 bases). Material: unsorted PBMCs, obtained 1.9 years after starting antiretroviral therapy. The chain's CDR3 is CASSPYTGTYEQYF. CDR3 nucleotides: TGTGCCAGTAGTCCCTACACAGGGACCTACGAGCAGTACTTC.